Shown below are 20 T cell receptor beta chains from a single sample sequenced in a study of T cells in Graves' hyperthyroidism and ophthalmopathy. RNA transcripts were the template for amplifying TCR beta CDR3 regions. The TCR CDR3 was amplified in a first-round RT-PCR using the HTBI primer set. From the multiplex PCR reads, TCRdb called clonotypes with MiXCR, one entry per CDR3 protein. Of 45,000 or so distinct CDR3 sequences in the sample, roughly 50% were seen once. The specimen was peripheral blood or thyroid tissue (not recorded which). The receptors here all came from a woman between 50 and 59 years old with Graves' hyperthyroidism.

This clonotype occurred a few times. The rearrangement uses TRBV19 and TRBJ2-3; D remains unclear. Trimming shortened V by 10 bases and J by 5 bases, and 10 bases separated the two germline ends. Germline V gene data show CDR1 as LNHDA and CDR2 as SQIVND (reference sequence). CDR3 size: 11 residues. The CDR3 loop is CATQIGDTQYF. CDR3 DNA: TGTGCCACCCAAATTGGAGATACGCAGTATTTT.

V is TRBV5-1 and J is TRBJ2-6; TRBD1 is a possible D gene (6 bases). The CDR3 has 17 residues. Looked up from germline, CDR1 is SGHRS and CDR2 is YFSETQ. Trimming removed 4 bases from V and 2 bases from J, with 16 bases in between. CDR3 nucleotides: TGCGCCAGCAGCCAGGGTCAGACAGGTGCTGGGGCCAACGTCCTGACTTTC. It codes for CASSQGQTGAGANVLTF.

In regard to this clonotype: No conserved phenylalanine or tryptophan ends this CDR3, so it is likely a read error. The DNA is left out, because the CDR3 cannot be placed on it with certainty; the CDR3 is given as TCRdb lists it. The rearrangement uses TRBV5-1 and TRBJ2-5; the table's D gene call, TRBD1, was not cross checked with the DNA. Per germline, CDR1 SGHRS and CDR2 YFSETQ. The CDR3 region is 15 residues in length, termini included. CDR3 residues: CASSVGQGAGYTFGS.

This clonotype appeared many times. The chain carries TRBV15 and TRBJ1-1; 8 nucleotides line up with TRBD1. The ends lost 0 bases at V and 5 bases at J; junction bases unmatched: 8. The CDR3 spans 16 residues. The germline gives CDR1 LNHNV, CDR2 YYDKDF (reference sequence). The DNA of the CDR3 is TGTGCCACCAGCAGAGATCCCCAGGGGGCAGGGACTGAAGCTTTCTTT. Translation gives CATSRDPQGAGTEAFF.

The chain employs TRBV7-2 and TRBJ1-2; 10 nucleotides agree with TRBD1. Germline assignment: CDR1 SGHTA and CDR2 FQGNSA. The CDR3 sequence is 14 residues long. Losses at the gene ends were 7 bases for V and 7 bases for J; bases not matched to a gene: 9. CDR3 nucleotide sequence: TGTGCCAGCACCCTGACAGGGGGCGCAGGTGGCTACACCTTC. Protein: CASTLTGGAGGYTF.

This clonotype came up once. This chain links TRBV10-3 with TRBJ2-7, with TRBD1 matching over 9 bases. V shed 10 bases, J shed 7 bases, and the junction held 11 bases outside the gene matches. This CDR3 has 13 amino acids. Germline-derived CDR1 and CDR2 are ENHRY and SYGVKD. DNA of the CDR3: TGTGCCAGAGGGACAGGGCGTCCTTTGGAGCAGTACTTC. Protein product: CARGTGRPLEQYF.

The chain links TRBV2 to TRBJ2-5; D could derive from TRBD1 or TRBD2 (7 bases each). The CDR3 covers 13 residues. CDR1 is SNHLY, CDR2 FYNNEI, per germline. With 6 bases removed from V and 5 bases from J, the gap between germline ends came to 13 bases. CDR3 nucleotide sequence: TGTGCCAGCAGGCCCAGGGGGGGGGAGACCCAGTACTTC. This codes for CASRPRGGETQYF.

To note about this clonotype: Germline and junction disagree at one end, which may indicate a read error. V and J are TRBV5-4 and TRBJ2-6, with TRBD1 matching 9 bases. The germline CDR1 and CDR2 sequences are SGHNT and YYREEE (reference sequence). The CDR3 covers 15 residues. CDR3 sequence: CASSLWGTGLGTEAF. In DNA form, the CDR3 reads TGTGCCAGCAGCTTGTGGGGGACAGGGCTAGGGACTGAAGCTTTC.

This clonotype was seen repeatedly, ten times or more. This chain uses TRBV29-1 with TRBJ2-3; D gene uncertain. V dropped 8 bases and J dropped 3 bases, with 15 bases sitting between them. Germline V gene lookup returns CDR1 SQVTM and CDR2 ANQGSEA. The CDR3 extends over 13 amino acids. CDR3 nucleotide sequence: TGCAGCCTTCGTGGAGTTGGGACAGATACGCAGTATTTT. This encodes CSLRGVGTDTQYF.

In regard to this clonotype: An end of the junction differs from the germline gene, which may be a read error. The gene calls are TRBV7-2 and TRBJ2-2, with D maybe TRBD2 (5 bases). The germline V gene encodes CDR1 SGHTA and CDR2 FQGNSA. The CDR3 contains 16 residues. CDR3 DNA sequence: TGCGCCAGCGGCCAAGTTCCGGGCACGGTGACCGGGGAGCCGTTTTTT. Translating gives CASGQVPGTVTGEPFF.

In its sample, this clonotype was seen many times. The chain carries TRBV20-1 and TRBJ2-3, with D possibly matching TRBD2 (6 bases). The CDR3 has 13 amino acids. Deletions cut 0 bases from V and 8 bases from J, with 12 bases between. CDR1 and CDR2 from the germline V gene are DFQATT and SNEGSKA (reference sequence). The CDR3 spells CSARETPRGTQYF. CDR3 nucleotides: TGCAGTGCTAGAGAGACCCCGCGGGGTACGCAGTATTTT.

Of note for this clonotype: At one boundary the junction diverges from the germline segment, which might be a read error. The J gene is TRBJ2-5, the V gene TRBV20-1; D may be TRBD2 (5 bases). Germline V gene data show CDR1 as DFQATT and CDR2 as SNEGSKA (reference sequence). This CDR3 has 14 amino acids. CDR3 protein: CGAPRGGRQETQYF. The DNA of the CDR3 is TGCGGTGCTCCCCGAGGAGGCAGGCAAGAGACCCAGTACTTC.

The CDR3 DNA follows: TGTGCCATCAGTGGATCGGGACAGGGCACCTATGGCTACACCTTC. Translation gives CAISGSGQGTYGYTF. The chain links TRBV10-3 to TRBJ1-2, with TRBD1 matching 9 bases. The CDR3 covers 15 residues. With V trimmed by 4 bases and J by 4 bases, 7 bases remained unmatched. Germline assignment: CDR1 ENHRY and CDR2 SYGVKD.

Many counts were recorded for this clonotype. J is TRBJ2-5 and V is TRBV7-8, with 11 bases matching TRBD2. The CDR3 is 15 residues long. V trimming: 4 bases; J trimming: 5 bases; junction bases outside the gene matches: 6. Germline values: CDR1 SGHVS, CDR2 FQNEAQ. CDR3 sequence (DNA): TGTGCCAGCAGCTCTAGCGGGGGGCAGTTTGAGACCCAGTACTTC. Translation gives CASSSSGGQFETQYF.

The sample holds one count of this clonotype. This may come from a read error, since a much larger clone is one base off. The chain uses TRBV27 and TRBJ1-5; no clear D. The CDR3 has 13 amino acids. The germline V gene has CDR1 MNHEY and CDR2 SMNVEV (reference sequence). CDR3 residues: CVSSWRHRQPQHF. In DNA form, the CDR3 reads TGTGTCAGCAGTTGGAGGCACCGCCAGCCCCAGCATTTT.

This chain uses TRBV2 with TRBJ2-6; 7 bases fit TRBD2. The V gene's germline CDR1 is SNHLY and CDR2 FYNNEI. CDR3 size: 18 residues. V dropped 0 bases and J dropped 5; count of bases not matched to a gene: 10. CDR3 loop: CASSEAVGLGSRANVLTF. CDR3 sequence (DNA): TGTGCCAGCAGTGAAGCTGTAGGACTAGGATCCAGGGCCAACGTCCTGACTTTC.

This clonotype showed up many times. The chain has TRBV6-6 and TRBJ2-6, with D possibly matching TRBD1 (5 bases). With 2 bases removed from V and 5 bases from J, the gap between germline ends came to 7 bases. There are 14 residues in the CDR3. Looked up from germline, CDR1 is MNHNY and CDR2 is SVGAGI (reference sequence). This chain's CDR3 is CASSYGHRANVLTF. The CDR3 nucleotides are TGTGCCAGCAGTTACGGACACCGGGCCAACGTCCTGACTTTC.

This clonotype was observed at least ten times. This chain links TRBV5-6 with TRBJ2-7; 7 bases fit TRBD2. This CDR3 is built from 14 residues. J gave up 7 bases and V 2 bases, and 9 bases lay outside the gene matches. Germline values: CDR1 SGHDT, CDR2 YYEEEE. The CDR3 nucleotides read TGTGCCAGCAGCTTTGGAGCGGGGTCTGGGGAGCAGTACTTC. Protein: CASSFGAGSGEQYF.

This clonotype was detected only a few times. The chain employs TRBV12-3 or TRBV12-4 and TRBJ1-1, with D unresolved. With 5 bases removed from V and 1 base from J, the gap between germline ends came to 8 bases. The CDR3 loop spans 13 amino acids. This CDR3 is CASSEVENTEAFF. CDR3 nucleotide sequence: TGTGCCAGCAGTGAAGTGGAGAACACTGAAGCTTTCTTT.

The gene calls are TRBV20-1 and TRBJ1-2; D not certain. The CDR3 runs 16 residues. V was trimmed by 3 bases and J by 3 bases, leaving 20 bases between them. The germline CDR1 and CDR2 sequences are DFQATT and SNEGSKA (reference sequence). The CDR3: CSASPKGRRGDYGYTF. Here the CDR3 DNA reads TGCAGTGCTAGCCCCAAGGGTCGCCGCGGGGACTATGGCTACACCTTC.